This T cell receptor (beta chain) emerged from a study of response to subunit inactivated influenza vaccine. TCRdb analysed the RT-PCR reads with MiXCR anew, one entry per CDR3 protein. The sample lists 550,000 to 800,000 distinct CDR3 sequences, 15% to 19% occurring once. After removal of 3 bases from V and 4 bases from J, the junction contained 11 bases not matched to a gene. Germline CDR1 MDHEN, CDR2 SYDVKM. The CDR3 is 17 amino acids. This clonotype was seen ten or more times. Its cognate antigen is unknown. Study-level results: Every seasonal influenza vaccination brings in few new T cells, the authors suggested.

The J gene is TRBJ2-7, the V gene TRBV28; 11 nucleotides match TRBD1. The sequenced sample was PBMCs from blood, obtained 11 to 12 days after vaccination. This sequence was found in a man aged 45 to 65 who received an inactivated influenza vaccine. CDR3 nucleotide sequence: TGTGCCAGCAGTTTCTATTCACTCGGACAGGGGGCGTACGAGCAGTACTTC. It is translated as CASSFYSLGQGAYEQYF.